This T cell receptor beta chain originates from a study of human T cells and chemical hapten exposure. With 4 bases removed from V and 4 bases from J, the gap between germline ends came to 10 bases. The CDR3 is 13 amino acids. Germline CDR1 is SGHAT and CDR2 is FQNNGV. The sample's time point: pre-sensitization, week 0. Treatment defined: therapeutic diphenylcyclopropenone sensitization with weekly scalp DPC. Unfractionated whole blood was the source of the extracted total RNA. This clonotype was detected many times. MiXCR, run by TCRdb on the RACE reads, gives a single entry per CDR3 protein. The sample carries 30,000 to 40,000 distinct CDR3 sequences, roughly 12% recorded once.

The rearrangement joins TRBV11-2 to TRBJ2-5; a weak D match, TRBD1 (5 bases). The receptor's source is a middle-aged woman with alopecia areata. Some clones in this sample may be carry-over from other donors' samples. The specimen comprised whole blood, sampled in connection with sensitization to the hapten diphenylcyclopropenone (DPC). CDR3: CASSSQGSETQYF. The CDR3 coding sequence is TGTGCCAGCAGCTCGCAGGGTTCAGAGACCCAGTACTTC.